This TCR beta chain emerged from a study of neurological immune-mediated disorders. Via MiXCR, TCRdb re-called the 5' RACE reads, giving one row per CDR3 protein. The data show tens of thousands of distinct CDR3 sequences, 2% to 3% seen once. This clonotype was detected many times. The sequenced material came from PBMCs. The source of this sequence is a man in his fifties or sixties with multiple sclerosis.

The CDR3 DNA reads TGCGCCAGCAGCATTGGACAGGGTGGAGATACGCAGTATTTT. Protein product: CASSIGQGGDTQYF. The chain combines TRBV5-1 with TRBJ2-3; the match to TRBD1 covers 8 bases. Germline CDR1 reads SGHRS; CDR2 reads YFSETQ. The length of the CDR3 is 14 residues. Trimming took 4 bases from V and 5 from J; bases not matched to a gene: 6.